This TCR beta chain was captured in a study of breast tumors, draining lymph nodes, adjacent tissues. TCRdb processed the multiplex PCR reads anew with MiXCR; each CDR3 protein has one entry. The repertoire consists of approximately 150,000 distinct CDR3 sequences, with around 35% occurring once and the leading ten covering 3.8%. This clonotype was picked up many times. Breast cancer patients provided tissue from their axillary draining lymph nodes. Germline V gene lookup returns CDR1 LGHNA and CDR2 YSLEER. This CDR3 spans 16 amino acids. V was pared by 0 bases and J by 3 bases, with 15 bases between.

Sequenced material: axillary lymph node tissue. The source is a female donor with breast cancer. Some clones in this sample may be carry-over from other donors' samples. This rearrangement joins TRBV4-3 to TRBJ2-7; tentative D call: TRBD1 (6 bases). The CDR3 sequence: CASSQDGGRGFYEQYF. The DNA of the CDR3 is TGCGCCAGCAGCCAAGATGGGGGCAGGGGTTTCTACGAGCAGTACTTC.